This T cell receptor (beta chain) was recovered during a study of cytotoxic CD8 clonotypes in ibrutinib-treated CLL. Overall study: More than 9 relapsed/refractory, roughly 15 treatment-naive; around 18 IGHV unmutated. Each sample contained, on average, almost 260,000 productive templates and tens of thousands of productive rearrangements.

CDR1 is SGDLS and CDR2 is YYNGEE in the germline V gene. After removal of 3 bases from V and 14 bases from J, the junction contained 12 bases not matched to a gene. The CDR3 totals 13 residues. Whole-study results and caveats: Clonality correlated strongly with circulating CD8+ T cells and exceeded age-matched healthy donors at baseline.

TCRdb's copy holds only in-frame clones and misses some; the assay was immunoSEQ multiplex PCR. Here the sample spans fewer than 400,000 clones, roughly 67% being singletons. In the case of this clone: Its antigen is not identified.

Genomic DNA in a quantity of about 2.1 micrograms was derived from cryopreserved PBMCs for TCR beta libraries. The rearrangement uses TRBV9 and TRBJ2-3, with 7 positions matching TRBD1. The sample consisted of PBMCs, taken after 36 months of ibrutinib treatment. The TCR originated in a human donor with chronic lymphocytic leukemia. In DNA, the CDR3 is TGTGCCAGCAGCGAACCGAGTCCGGGACAGCTGTATTTT. Protein sequence: CASSEPSPGQLYF.